This T cell receptor (beta chain) is drawn from a study of blood T cell repertoires in COVID-19. Turning to the study itself: PBMCs, B-cell-depleted T cells, or T cells provided the cDNA or gDNA that made up the material.

Trimming removed 2 bases from V and 8 bases from J; junction bases left unmatched: 10. The V gene's germline CDR1 is SGHDT and CDR2 YYEEEE. The CDR3 runs to 16 residues. The study drew participants aged about 18 to 89 years from about two dozen US areas. Using immunoSEQ multiplex PCR, the repertoire was profiled, and TCRdb retains in-frame clones only, with some absent. This table holds roughly 400,000 clones, 88% found once. This receptor was taken from a woman between 40 and 50 years old with acute COVID-19. This sequence joins TRBV5-6 and TRBJ1-4, with 9 bases identical to TRBD1. Sequenced material: PBMCs or T cells enriched from blood (not recorded which). The CDR3 here is CASSFYVGTGQEKLFF. As DNA, the CDR3 is TGTGCCAGCAGCTTCTACGTGGGGACAGGGCAAGAAAAACTGTTTTTT. The full variable domain, completed using reference TRBV5-6 and TRBJ1-4, is DAGVTQSPTHLIKTRGQQVTLRCSPKSGHDTVSWYQQALGQGPQFIFQYYEEEERQRGNFPDRFSGHQFPNYSSELNVNALLLGDSALYLCASSFYVGTGQEKLFFGSGTQLSVL.